The source of this T cell receptor (beta chain) is a study of blood T cell repertoires in COVID-19. Original handling: Amplification of reference gene primers provided the estimated nucleated cell counts. Using immunoSEQ multiplex PCR, the repertoire was profiled, and TCRdb retains in-frame clones only, with some absent. From that table come the V and J calls and clone size; the DNA was used to work out D and trimming. The sample has over 300,000 clones; nearly 90% are singletons. This sequence was found in a man aged 18 to 30 with active or convalescent COVID-19. The sample taken for sequencing was peripheral blood.

CDR3 bases: TGTGCCAGCAGCTCCGGACTAGCGCCAAACACCGGGGAGCTGTTTTTT. Translating gives CASSSGLAPNTGELFF. The chain joins TRBV5-5 to TRBJ2-2, with 9 bases fitting TRBD2. CDR3 length: 16 residues. V dropped 3 bases and J dropped 2; count of bases not matched to a gene: 5. Germline CDR1 and CDR2: SGHKS and YYEKEE (reference sequence).